This T cell receptor (beta chain) was observed in a study of shared clonotypes between healthy human individuals. Notes on the study in general: Clonotype sharing across donors was expected to vary with sequencing depth.

On sorted subsets, replicate PCRs used roughly 190 ng DNA, or 25,000 to 35,000 T cell genomes. TCRdb's table, derived via immunoSEQ multiplex PCR, lists solely in-frame clones and lacks some. The sample lists approximately 640,000 clones; 72% were seen once. For this clone: What it binds is unknown.

V was pared by 3 bases and J by 14 bases, with 13 bases of the junction left unmatched. This CDR3 has 13 amino acids. Germline V CDR1 and CDR2: GTSNPN, SVGIG (reference sequence). Splitting the CD4+ cells yielded a CD45RA+ naive subset and a CD45RA-negative memory subset. The TCR sequence derives from a woman aged 25 to 39 in good health. Input material: memory CD4+ T cells sorted from blood. The subset: CD45RA-negative fraction. The chain carries TRBV30 and TRBJ1-1; 9 nucleotides agree with TRBD1. The CDR3 spells CAWSAYRGLGPFF. The CDR3 region has the DNA TGTGCCTGGAGCGCCTACAGGGGGCTTGGCCCCTTCTTT.